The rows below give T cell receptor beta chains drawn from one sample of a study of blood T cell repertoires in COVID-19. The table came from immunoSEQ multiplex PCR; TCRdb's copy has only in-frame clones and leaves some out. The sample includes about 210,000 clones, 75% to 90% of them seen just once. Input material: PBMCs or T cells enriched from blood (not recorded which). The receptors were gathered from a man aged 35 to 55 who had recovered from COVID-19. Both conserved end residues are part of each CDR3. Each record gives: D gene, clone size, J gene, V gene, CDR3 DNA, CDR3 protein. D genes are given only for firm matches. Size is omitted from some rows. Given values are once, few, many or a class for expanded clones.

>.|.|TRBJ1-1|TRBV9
TGTGCCAGCAGCGTAGTTTTTCCCCTAAACACTGAAGCTTTCTTT
CASSVVFPLNTEAFF
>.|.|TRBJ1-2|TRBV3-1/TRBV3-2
TGTGCCAGCAGCCAAGACGAACTGGGACGGGGGGCCTATGGCTACACCTTC
CASSQDELGRGAYGYTF
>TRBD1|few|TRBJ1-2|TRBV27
TGTGCCAGCAGTTTACCAGGGGGCTATGGCTACACCTTC
CASSLPGGYGYTF
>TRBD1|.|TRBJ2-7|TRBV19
TGTGCCAGTAGTTTCGACAGGGTTACCTACGAGCAGTACTTC
CASSFDRVTYEQYF
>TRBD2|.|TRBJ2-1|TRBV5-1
TGCGCCAGCAGCTTGGGGGGACTAGCGGGACTCAATGAGCAGTTCTTC
CASSLGGLAGLNEQFF
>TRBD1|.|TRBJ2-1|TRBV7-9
TGTGCCAGCAGTCATGACAGGGGCTCTTACAATGAGCAGTTCTTC
CASSHDRGSYNEQFF
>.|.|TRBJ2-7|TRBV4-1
TGCGCCAGCAGCCAAGACCCAAAGCAGGGTCGTTCCGAGCAGTACTTC
CASSQDPKQGRSEQYF
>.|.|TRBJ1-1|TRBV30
TGTGCCTGGAGTGCGACCCAGGGTGAAGCTTTCTTT
CAWSATQGEAFF
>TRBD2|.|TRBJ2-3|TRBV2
TGTGCCAGCAGCAATTACCCTAGCGGGGGGCGCACAGATACGCAGTATTTT
CASSNYPSGGRTDTQYF
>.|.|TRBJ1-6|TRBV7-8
TGTGCCAGCAGCCCACAGGGATTAGTCGTCGTCGATTCACCCCTCCACTTT
CASSPQGLVVVDSPLHF
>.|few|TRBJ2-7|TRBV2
TGTGCCAGCCGCGAAAATACAGGCTACGAGCAGTACTTC
CASRENTGYEQYF
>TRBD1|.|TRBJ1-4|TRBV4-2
TGTGCCAGCAGCGCGACAGGGGTGGGGGAAAAACTGTTTTTT
CASSATGVGEKLFF
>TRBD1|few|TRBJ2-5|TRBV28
TGTGCCAGCAGCCCCATGCGGGACAGGGAAGAGACCCAGTACTTC
CASSPMRDREETQYF
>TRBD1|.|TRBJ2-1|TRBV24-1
TGTGCCACCAGTGGGACAGGGGGAAAAAATGAGCAGTTCTTC
CATSGTGGKNEQFF
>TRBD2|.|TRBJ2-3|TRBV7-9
TGTGCCAGCAGATCCGGGACTAGCGGGGACACAGATACGCAGTATTTT
CASRSGTSGDTDTQYF
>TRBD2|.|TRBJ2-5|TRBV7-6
TGTGCCAGCAGCTCGCGACTAGCGGGGGAAGAGACCCAGTACTTC
CASSSRLAGEETQYF
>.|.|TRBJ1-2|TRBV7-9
TGTGCCAGCAGCCCCGACAGATATGGCTACACCTTC
CASSPDRYGYTF
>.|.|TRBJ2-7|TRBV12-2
TGTGCAAGTCGCTTAGGAGGCCGAGGGACATCTTGCTCCTACGAGCAGTACTTC
CASRLGGRGTSCSYEQYF
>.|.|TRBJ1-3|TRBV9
TGTGCCAGCAGTCGAACGGGGGGCTCTGGAAACACCATATATTTT
CASSRTGGSGNTIYF
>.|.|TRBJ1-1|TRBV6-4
TGTGCCAGCAGTGCCTCCCCTATTGGGAACACTGAAGCTTTCTTT
CASSASPIGNTEAFF
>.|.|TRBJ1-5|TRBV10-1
TGCGCCAGCAGTGAAATTGCGGGGAAGGTTTCCAATCAGCCCCAGCATTTT
CASSEIAGKVSNQPQHF
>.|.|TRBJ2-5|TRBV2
TGTGCCAGCAGATACTCCCAAGAGACCCAGTACTTC
CASRYSQETQYF
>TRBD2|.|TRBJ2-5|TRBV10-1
TGCGCCAGCAGTGTTGGCGGGGGGATAGGTGAGGAGACCCAGTACTTC
CASSVGGGIGEETQYF
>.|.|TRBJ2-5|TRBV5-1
TGCGCCAGCAGCTCCGGGACAAACAAAGAGACCCAGTACTTC
CASSSGTNKETQYF
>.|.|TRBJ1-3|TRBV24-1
TGTGCCACCAGTGATTTGAGACACCCGAGCTCTGGAAACACCATATATTTT
CATSDLRHPSSGNTIYF
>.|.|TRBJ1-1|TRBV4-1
TGCGCCAGCAGCCAAGATTGGGGGCTTGGCACTGAAGCTTTCTTT
CASSQDWGLGTEAFF
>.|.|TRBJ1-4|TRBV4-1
TGCGCCAGCAGCCAAGGCAGGGCAACTAATGAAAAACTGTTTTTT
CASSQGRATNEKLFF
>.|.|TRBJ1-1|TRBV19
TGTGCCAGTAGTATAGACAGCCCCGGTGGCTTGAGGACTGAAGCTTTCTTT
CASSIDSPGGLRTEAFF
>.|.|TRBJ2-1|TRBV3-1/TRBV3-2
TGTGCCAGCAGCCCCCCCGGGACAAACTACAATGAGCAGTTCTTC
CASSPPGTNYNEQFF
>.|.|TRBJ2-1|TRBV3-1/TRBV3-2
TGTGCCAGCAGCCACTCCGGCCTGAGTTCAGGGAATAATGAGCAGTTCTTC
CASSHSGLSSGNNEQFF
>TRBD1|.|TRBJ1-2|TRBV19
TGTGCCACCAGGTCCGGGACAGGGGGCCTTAGCTATGGCTACACCTTC
CATRSGTGGLSYGYTF
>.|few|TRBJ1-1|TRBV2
TGTGCCAGCCAAGGGGAGGGGGCTGAAGCTTTCTTT
CASQGEGAEAFF
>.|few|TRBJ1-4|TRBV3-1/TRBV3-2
TGTGCCAGCAGCCAAGATTTGGCAGGGGAAAATGAAAAACTGTTTTTT
CASSQDLAGENEKLFF
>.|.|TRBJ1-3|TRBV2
TGTGCCAGCAGTGAAGCGTATACGAGCTCTGGAAACACCATATATTTT
CASSEAYTSSGNTIYF
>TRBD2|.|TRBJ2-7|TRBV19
TGTGCCAGTAGTAAAGGGACTAGCGGGACCTTCTCCTACGAGCAGTACTTC
CASSKGTSGTFSYEQYF
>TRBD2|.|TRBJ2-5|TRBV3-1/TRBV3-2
TGTGCCAGCAGCCAACTAGCCCTCCCAGCGGGAGGAGAGACCCAGTACTTC
CASSQLALPAGGETQYF
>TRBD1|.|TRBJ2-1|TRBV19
TGTGCCAGTAGGCGCTCGACAGGGTCGTCCTACAATGAGCAGTTCTTC
CASRRSTGSSYNEQFF
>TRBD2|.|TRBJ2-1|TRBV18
TGTGCCAGCTCTCCTTCCCGACTAGCGGGAGAGCAGTTCTTC
CASSPSRLAGEQFF
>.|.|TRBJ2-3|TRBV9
TGTGCCAGCAGCAAAGGGGGGGGTGGCACAGATACGCAGTATTTT
CASSKGGGGTDTQYF
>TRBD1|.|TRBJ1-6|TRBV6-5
TGTGCCAGCAGTACTCACGGACAGGGCAGTTCACCCCTCCACTTT
CASSTHGQGSSPLHF
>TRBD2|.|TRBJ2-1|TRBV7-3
TGTGCCAGCAGCCGAAAAAAAACTAGCGGGGATTACAATGAGCAGTTCTTC
CASSRKKTSGDYNEQFF
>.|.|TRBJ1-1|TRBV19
TGTGCCAGTAGTATCGTAGCAGGGGACACTGAAGCTTTCTTT
CASSIVAGDTEAFF
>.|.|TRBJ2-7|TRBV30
TGTGCCTGGAGTGAGACAGGAGGATTCTACGAGCAGTACTTC
CAWSETGGFYEQYF
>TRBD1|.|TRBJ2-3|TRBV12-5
TGTGCTAGTGGGGCCGGACAGGGGGCAACAGATACGCAGTATTTT
CASGAGQGATDTQYF
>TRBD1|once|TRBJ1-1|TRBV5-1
TGCGCCAGCAGCTTGGAGGGACAGGGCCCTGAAGCTTTCTTT
CASSLEGQGPEAFF
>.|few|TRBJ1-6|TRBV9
TGTGCCAGCAGCGTAGGGGGCCAGATGGGGTCTTCACCCCTCCACTTT
CASSVGGQMGSSPLHF
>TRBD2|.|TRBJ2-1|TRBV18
TGTGCCAGCTCGCCTCAAGCGGGGGGGGACAATGAGCAGTTCTTC
CASSPQAGGDNEQFF
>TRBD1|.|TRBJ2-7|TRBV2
TGTGCCAGCAGTGAAGGCCGGACAGGCAGCTCCTACGAGCAGTACTTC
CASSEGRTGSSYEQYF
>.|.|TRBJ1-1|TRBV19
TGTGCCAGTAGTATTGGTGGGCCGAACACTGAAGCTTTCTTT
CASSIGGPNTEAFF
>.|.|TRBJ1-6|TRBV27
TGTGCCAGCAGGGGGGGGCAGGGACTTTCACCCCTCCACTTT
CASRGGQGLSPLHF
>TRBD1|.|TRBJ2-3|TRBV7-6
TGTGCCAGCAGCTTGGGGACAGGGTTCATTGATACGCAGTATTTT
CASSLGTGFIDTQYF
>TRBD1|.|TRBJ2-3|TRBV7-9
TGTGCCAGCAGCCTGGATCGGACAGGCCCTGCTACGCAGTATTTT
CASSLDRTGPATQYF
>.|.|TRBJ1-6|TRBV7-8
TGTGCCAGCAGCTTAGGAGACAGAGTTCCCCCTTCACCCCTCCACTTT
CASSLGDRVPPSPLHF
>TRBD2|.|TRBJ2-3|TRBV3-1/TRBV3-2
TGTGCCAGCAGCCTAAGCGGGGACCTGACCGATACGCAGTATTTT
CASSLSGDLTDTQYF
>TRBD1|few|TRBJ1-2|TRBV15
TGTGCCACCAGTACCAGGGGGTTTTATGGCTACACCTTC
CATSTRGFYGYTF
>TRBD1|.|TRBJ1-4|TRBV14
TGTGCCAGCAGCCCTACAGGGGGCTTGGATGAAAAACTGTTTTTT
CASSPTGGLDEKLFF
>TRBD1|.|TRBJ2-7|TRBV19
TGTGCCAGTAGTATGGGACAGGGCTACGAGCAGTACTTC
CASSMGQGYEQYF
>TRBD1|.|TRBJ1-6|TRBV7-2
TGTGCCAGCAGCCAGGGGACAGGCGGTTCACCCCTCCACTTT
CASSQGTGGSPLHF